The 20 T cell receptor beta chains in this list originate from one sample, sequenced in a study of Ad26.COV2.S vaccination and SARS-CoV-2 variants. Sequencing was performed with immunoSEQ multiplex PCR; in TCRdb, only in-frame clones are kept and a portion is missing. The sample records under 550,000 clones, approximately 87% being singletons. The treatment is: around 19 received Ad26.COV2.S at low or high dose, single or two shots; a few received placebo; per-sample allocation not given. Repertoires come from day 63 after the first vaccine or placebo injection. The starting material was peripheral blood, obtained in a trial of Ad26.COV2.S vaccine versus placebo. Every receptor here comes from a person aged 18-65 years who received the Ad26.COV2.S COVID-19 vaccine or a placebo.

The CDR3 DNA follows: TGCGCCAGCAGCCCAAGAAGACAGGGGGCAAACATTCAGTACTTC. It codes for CASSPRRQGANIQYF. The V call is TRBV4-3, the J call TRBJ2-4; 10 bases agree with TRBD1. The junction had 6 bases not matched to a gene; V was cut back by 4 bases and J by 6 bases. Germline CDR1 LGHNA, CDR2 YSLEER. The CDR3 runs 15 residues.

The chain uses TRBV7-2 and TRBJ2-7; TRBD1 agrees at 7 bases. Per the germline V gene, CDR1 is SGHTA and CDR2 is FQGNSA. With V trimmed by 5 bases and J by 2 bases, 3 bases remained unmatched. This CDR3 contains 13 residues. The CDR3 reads CASSDRAPYEQYF. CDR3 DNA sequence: TGTGCCAGCAGCGACAGGGCCCCCTACGAGCAGTACTTC.

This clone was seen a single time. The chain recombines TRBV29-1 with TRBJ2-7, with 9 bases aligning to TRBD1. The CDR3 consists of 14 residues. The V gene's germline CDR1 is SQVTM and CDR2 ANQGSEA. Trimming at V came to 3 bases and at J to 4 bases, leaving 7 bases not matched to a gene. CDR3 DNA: TGCAGCGTTGAGGAGGACAGGGGCAGGTACGAGCAGTACTTC. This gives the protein CSVEEDRGRYEQYF.

CDR3 sequence: CASSFKNLLAGYEKLFF. In DNA, the CDR3 is TGTGCCAGCAGCTTCAAAAACCTACTGGCAGGGTATGAAAAACTGTTTTTT. The gene calls are TRBV7-9 and TRBJ1-4; a possible D gene is TRBD1 (5 bases). The CDR3 runs to 17 residues. Germline V gene lookup returns CDR1 SEHNR and CDR2 FQNEAQ (reference sequence). V lost 3 bases, J lost 6 bases, and 20 bases lay in between.

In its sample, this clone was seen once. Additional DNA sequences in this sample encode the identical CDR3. The CDR3 DNA follows: TGTGCCAGTAGCCCCGCTGTTGTGAGCTACGAGCAGTACTTC. Amino acid sequence: CASSPAVVSYEQYF. This sequence joins TRBV19 and TRBJ2-7; D not certain. Per the germline V gene, CDR1 is LNHDA and CDR2 is SQIVND (reference sequence). The CDR3 loop spans 14 amino acids. V was trimmed by 6 bases and J by 3 bases, leaving 15 bases between them. The variable domain in full, completed from reference TRBV19 and TRBJ2-7, reads DGGITQSPKYLFRKEGQNVTLSCEQNLNHDAMYWYRQDPGQGLRLIYYSQIVNDFQKGDIAEGYSVSREKKESFPLTVTSAQKNPTAFYLCASSPAVVSYEQYFGPGTRLTVT.

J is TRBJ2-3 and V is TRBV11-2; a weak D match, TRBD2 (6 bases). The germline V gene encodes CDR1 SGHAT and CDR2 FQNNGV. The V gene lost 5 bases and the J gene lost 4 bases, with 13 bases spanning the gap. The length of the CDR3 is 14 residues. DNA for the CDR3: TGTGCCAGCAGCGCACTAGCTTCAGCAGATACGCAGTATTTT. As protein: CASSALASADTQYF.

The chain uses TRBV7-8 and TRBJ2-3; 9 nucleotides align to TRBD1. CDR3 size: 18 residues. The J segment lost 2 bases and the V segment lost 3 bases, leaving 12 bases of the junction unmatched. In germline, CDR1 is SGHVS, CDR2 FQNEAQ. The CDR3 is CASSFPRGTGKITDTQYF. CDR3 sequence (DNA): TGTGCCAGCAGCTTTCCTAGGGGGACAGGGAAAATCACAGATACGCAGTATTTT.

CDR3 region: CASSFRDLGETQYF. The CDR3 region has the DNA TGTGCCAGCAGCTTCCGGGACTTAGGGGAGACCCAGTACTTC. The gene calls are TRBV9 and TRBJ2-5, with D possibly being TRBD2 (6 bases). V was shortened by 4 bases and J by 5 bases, with 15 bases between the two germline ends. In germline, CDR1 is SGDLS, CDR2 YYNGEE. CDR3 size: 14 residues.

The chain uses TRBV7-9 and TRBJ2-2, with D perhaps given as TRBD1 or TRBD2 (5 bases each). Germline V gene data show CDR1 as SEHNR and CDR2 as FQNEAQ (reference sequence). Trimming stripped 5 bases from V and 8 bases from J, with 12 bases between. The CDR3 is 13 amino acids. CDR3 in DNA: TGTGCCAGCAGCGATCTGGGGGAAGGGGAGCTGTTTTTT. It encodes CASSDLGEGELFF.

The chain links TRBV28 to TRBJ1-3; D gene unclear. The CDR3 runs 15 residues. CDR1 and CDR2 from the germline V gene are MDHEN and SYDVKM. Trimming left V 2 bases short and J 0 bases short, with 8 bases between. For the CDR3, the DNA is TGTGCCAGCAGTTTAACAGCGACCTCTGGAAACACCATATATTTT. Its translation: CASSLTATSGNTIYF.

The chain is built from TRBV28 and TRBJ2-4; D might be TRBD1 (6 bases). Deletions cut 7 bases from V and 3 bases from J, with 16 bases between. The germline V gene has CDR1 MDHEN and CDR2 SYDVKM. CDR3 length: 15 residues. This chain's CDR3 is CASNSREGVKNIQYF. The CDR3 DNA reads TGTGCCAGCAACAGTCGAGAGGGGGTCAAAAACATTCAGTACTTC. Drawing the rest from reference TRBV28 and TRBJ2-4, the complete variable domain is DVKVTQSSRYLVKRTGEKVFLECVQDMDHENMFWYRQDPGLGLRLIYFSYDVKMKEKGDIPEGYSVSREKKERFSLILESASTNQTSMYLCASNSREGVKNIQYFGAGTRLSVL.

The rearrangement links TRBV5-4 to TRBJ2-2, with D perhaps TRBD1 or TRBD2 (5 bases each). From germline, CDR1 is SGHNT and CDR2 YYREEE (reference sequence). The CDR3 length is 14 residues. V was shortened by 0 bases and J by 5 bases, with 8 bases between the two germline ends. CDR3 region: CASSLVGTTGELFF. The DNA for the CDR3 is TGTGCCAGCAGCTTGGTCGGGACGACCGGGGAGCTGTTTTTT.

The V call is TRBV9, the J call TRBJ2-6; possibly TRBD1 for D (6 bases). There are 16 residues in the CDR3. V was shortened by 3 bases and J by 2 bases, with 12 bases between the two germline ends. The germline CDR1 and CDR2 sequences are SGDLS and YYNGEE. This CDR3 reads CASSAGTGTGANVLTF. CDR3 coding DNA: TGTGCCAGCAGCGCTGGAACAGGGACTGGGGCCAACGTCCTGACTTTC. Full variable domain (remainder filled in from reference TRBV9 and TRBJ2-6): DSGVTQTPKHLITATGQRVTLRCSPRSGDLSVYWYQQSLDQGLQFLIQYYNGEERAKGNILERFSAQQFPDLHSELNLSSLELGDSALYFCASSAGTGTGANVLTFGAGSRLTVL.

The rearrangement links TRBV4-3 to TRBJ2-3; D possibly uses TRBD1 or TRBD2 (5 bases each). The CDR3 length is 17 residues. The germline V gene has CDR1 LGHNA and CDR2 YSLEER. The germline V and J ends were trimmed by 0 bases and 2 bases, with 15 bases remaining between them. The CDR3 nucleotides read TGCGCCAGCAGCCAAGATCTAGGGGCAGACTACACAGATACGCAGTATTTT. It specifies CASSQDLGADYTDTQYF.

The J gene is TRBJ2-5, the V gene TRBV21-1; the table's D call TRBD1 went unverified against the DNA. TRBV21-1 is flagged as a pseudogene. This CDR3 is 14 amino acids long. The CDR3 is CASSYREFKETQYF. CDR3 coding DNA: TGTGCCAGCAGCTACAGGGAATTCAAAGAGACCCAGTACTTC.

This chain's CDR3 is CASSPGTGNGYTF. The CDR3 region has the DNA TGTGCCAGCAGCCCAGGGACAGGGAATGGCTACACCTTC. The J gene is TRBJ1-2, the V gene TRBV7-3; 9 nucleotides line up with TRBD1. This CDR3 is 13 amino acids long. V shed 5 bases and J 6 bases; nucleotides not matched to a gene: 4. Per germline, CDR1 SGHTA and CDR2 FQGTGA.

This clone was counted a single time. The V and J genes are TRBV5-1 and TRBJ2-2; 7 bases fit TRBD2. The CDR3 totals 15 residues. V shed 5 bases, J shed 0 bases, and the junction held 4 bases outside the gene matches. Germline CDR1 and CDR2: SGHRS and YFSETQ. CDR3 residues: CASSRAGPNTGELFF. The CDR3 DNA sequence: TGCGCCAGCAGTCGAGCGGGACCGAACACCGGGGAGCTGTTTTTT.

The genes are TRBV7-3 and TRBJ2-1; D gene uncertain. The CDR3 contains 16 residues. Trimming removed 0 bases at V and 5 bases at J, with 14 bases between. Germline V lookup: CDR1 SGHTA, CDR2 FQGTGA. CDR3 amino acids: CASSLTWGRQNNEQFF. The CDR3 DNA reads TGTGCCAGCAGCTTAACTTGGGGTCGGCAGAACAATGAGCAGTTCTTC.

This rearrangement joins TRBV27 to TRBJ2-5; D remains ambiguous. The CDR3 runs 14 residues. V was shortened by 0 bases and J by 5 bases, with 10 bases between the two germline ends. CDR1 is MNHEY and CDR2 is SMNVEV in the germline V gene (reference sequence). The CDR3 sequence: CASSLSVPWETQYF. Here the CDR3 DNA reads TGTGCCAGCAGTTTATCGGTCCCGTGGGAGACCCAGTACTTC.

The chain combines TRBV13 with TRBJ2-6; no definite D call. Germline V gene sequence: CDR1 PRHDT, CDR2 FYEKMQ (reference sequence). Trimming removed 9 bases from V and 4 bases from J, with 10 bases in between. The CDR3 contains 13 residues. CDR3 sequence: CASASAGANVLTF. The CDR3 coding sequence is TGTGCCAGTGCGTCAGCCGGGGCCAACGTCCTGACTTTC. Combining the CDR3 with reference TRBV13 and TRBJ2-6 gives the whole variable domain AAGVIQSPRHLIKEKRETATLKCYPIPRHDTVYWYQQGPGQDPQFLISFYEKMQSDKGSIPDRFSAQQFSDYHSELNMSSLELGDSALYFCASASAGANVLTFGAGSRLTVL.